This record looks at one TCR beta chain sequence and its context. Its antigen is currently unknown. This sample is drawn from a study of cytomegalovirus exposure and HLA in healthy donors. Regarding the study as a whole: TCR beta chains numbering more than 150 were designated cytomegalovirus-associated.

PCR used 60 Vbeta primers and 13 Jbeta primers. Profiled with immunoSEQ multiplex PCR; TCRdb holds only in-frame clones, not every one. The data show 95,000 to 150,000 clones, around 66% seen once. Germline CDR1 reads MNHEY; CDR2 reads SMNVEV (reference sequence). The CDR3 has 15 residues. V trimming: 3 bases; J trimming: 7 bases; junction bases outside the gene matches: 7. V usage is TRBV27 and J usage is TRBJ2-1; TRBD1 agrees at 9 bases. Input material: PBMCs. The TCR was taken from a woman aged 35 to 49 in good health and CMV-seropositive. CDR3 coding DNA: TGTGCCAGCAGTTTCCTGGGACAGGGTACAAATGAGCAGTTCTTC. This translates into CASSFLGQGTNEQFF.